What follows is one T cell receptor (beta chain) and its context. Its antigen is unknown. The data belong to a study of beta chain features in type 1 diabetes. Findings and caveats of the study: Moderate but significant shortening of TCRB CDR3s was recorded in all four CD4+ subsets from Type 1 diabetes patients. Overrepresentation of cells with high TCR expression could result from cDNA sequencing.

The germline V and J ends were trimmed by 5 bases and 1 base, with 12 bases remaining between them. CDR1 and CDR2 from the germline V gene are SGHAT and FQDESV (reference sequence). The CDR3 covers 14 residues. Reverse transcription of all isolated RNA meant that expressed TCRB transcripts were sequenced. Naive, central memory and regulatory T cell samples produced a mean of about 4 million reads. The assay was immunoSEQ multiplex PCR, and TCRdb's table has in-frame clones only and misses some. The sample yields around 340,000 clones, around 7.6% seen once. This sequence joins TRBV11-1 and TRBJ2-7; D is uncertain. The sequenced sample consisted of central memory CD4+ T cells from blood. The clonotype comes from a woman between 18 and 30 years old in good health. The CDR3 DNA reads as TGTGCCAGCAGCCGGACCAGCTCGTCCTACGAGCAGTACTTC. Translating it yields CASSRTSSSYEQYF.